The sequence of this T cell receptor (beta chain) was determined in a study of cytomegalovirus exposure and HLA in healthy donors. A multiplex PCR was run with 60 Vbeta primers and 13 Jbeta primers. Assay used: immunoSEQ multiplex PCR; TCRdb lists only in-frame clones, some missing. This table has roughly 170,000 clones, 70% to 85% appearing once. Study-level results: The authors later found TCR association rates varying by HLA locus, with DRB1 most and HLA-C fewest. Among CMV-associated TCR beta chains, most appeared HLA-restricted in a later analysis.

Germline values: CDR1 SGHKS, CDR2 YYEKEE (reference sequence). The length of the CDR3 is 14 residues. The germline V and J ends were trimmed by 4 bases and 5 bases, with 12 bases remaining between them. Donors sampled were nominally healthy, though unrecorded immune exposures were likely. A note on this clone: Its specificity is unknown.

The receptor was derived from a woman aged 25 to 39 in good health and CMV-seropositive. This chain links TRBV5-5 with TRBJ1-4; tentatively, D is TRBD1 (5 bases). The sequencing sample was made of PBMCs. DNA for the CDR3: TGTGCCAGCAGCCCGATGGGGGGGAATGAAAAACTGTTTTTT. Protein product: CASSPMGGNEKLFF.